Sequencing of this T cell receptor beta chain was carried out in a study of T cell repertoires in cytomegalovirus infection. Study-wide context: Indications came from public TCR beta signatures; they pointed to CMV infection and to a matching HLA type.

TCRdb used MiXCR to reprocess the reads, holding one entry per CDR3 protein. This table holds some 110,000 distinct CDR3 sequences, about 9.4% found once. Germline-derived CDR1 and CDR2 are SQVTM and ANQGSEA. Trimming at V came to 5 bases and at J to 0 bases, leaving 3 bases not matched to a gene. The CDR3 is made up of 13 amino acids. There are many counts of this clonotype. The target antigen is unknown. The sequenced sample consisted of PBMCs, sequenced either directly or after in vitro stimulation (not recorded which). This TCR derives from a human donor in good health (CMV status not recorded). Some clones in this sample may be carry-over from other donors' samples. This chain joins TRBV29-1 and TRBJ1-1, with TRBD1 matching 7 bases. CDR3 sequence: CSVNRGLNTEAFF. DNA for the CDR3: TGCAGCGTTAACAGGGGACTGAACACTGAAGCTTTCTTT.